The rows below give T cell receptor beta chains drawn from one sample of a study of blood T cell repertoires in COVID-19. Produced via immunoSEQ multiplex PCR; TCRdb's table is partial and in-frame only. The sample has about 200,000 clones; roughly 80% are singletons. Sequencing was performed on peripheral blood. The receptors here all came from an older woman with COVID-19, enrolled during active disease. Each CDR3 is given without its conserved first and last residue.

>TRBJ2-1|TRBV7-3
ASSRIGLAGSYNEQF
>TRBJ2-5|TRBV7-3
ASSYTGGQETQY
>TRBJ1-6|TRBV19
ASSMDRDRELH
>TRBJ2-3|TRBV7-3
ASSSRSFSTDTQY
>TRBJ2-3|TRBV18
ASSRRTGGESTDTQY
>TRBJ2-7|TRBV20-1
SASLGTSGSYEQY
>TRBJ2-7|TRBV15
ATSRERMGRQY
>TRBJ2-3|TRBV7-3
ASSVGLGSDTQY
>TRBJ2-2|TRBV9
ASSVVRGRTGELF
>TRBJ2-5|TRBV2
ASRGLAGETQY
>TRBJ2-3|TRBV15
ATSKGLAADTQY
>TRBJ2-2|TRBV3-1/TRBV3-2
ASRWTGRSNTGELF
>TRBJ2-4|TRBV5-5
ASSTLLGAKNIQY
>TRBJ2-7|TRBV5-4
ASSLRGGRAIYEQY
>TRBJ1-6|TRBV5-1
ASSLDRSPLH
>TRBJ1-1|TRBV18
ASSQMNTEAF
>TRBJ2-5|TRBV29-1
SVEYSQETQY
>TRBJ2-1|TRBV7-2
ASSLGLAGGSDEQF
>TRBJ1-4|TRBV5-6
ASSTIAGQVAATNEKLF
>TRBJ1-2|TRBV6-5
ASSYKAGIGYT
>TRBJ2-7|TRBV7-8
ASSRDRGPHEQY
>TRBJ2-2|TRBV7-8
ASSHWDKHTGELF
>TRBJ1-1|TRBV5-1
ASSAGQENTEAF
>TRBJ1-1|TRBV6-5
ASRLQGITEAF
>TRBJ2-1|TRBV15
ATSRPRGQRSYNEQF
>TRBJ2-1|TRBV11-1
ASSSLAGVGYNEQF
>TRBJ1-4|TRBV5-4
ASSSQDTVEKLF
>TRBJ1-1|TRBV6-1
ASSESSHTEAF
>TRBJ1-4|TRBV7-2
ASRIEQTTDFSEKLF
>TRBJ1-1|TRBV19
ASSASTGGAWYTEAF
>TRBJ1-2|TRBV5-4
ASSLGGRTTISPYGYT
>TRBJ2-3|TRBV7-7
ASSLGRGGTDTQY
>TRBJ2-2|TRBV7-3
ASSLYQGAGELF
>TRBJ2-1|TRBV19
AGPTGLAVHNEQF
>TRBJ2-7|TRBV29-1
SVRTGALWEQY
>TRBJ2-5|TRBV7-8
ASSLYLAGQETQY
>TRBJ2-2|TRBV7-8
ASSVGRGRRVPGELF
>TRBJ2-2|TRBV4-1
ASSELGTADGELF
>TRBJ1-1|TRBV5-6
ASRLGRNTEAF
>TRBJ2-5|TRBV5-1
ASSRGLAGAGETQY
>TRBJ2-3|TRBV9
ASSVVGQGRTDTQY
>TRBJ2-7|TRBV9
ASSVGGRAGYEQY
>TRBJ2-2|TRBV14
ASSQERGRGDTGELF
>TRBJ2-3|TRBV27
ASSLFSGVGADTQY
>TRBJ1-3|TRBV28
ASRNQGSFSGNTIY